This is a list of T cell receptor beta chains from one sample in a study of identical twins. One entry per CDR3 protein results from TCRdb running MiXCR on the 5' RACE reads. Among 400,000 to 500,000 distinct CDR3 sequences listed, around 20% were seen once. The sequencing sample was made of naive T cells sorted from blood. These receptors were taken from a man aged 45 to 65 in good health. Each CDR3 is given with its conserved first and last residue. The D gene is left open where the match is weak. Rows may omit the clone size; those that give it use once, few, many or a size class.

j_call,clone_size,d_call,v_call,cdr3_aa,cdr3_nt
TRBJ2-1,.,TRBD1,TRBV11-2,CASSLEWTGGRSEQFF,TGTGCCAGCAGCTTAGAATGGACAGGGGGAAGGAGTGAGCAGTTCTTC
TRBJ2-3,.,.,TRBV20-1,CSATGVGTDTQYF,TGCAGTGCTACAGGGGTCGGCACAGATACGCAGTATTTT
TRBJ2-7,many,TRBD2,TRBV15,CATSTRSGGAYEQYF,TGTGCCACCAGCACTCGATCGGGGGGGGCCTACGAGCAGTACTTC
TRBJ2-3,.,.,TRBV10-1,CASSWGITDTQYF,TGCGCCAGCAGTTGGGGAATCACAGATACGCAGTATTTT
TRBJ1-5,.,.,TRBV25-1,CASSELEKINQPQHF,TGTGCCAGCAGTGAATTAGAGAAGATCAATCAGCCCCAGCATTTT
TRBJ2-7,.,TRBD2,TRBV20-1,CSARGRGLAGGGEQYF,TGCAGTGCTAGAGGTCGAGGGCTAGCGGGGGGTGGAGAGCAGTACTTC
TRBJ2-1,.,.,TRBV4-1,CASRSRATYNEQFF,TGCGCCAGCAGGAGCAGAGCAACCTACAATGAGCAGTTCTTC
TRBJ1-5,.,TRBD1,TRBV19,CASSSTGFGSNQPQHF,TGTGCCAGTAGTTCGACAGGGTTCGGGAGCAATCAGCCCCAGCATTTT
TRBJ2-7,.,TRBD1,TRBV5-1,CASSVWDRTYSYEQYF,TGCGCCAGCAGCGTGTGGGACAGGACTTACTCCTACGAGCAGTACTTC
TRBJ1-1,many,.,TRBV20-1,CSVSQSPNTEAFF,TGCAGTGTTTCACAGTCCCCAAACACTGAAGCTTTCTTT
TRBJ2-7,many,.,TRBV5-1,CASSLRGEGSYEQYF,TGCGCCAGCAGCTTGAGAGGGGAAGGCTCCTACGAGCAGTACTTC
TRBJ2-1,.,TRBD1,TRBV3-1,CASSLRPGTGFNNEQFF,TGTGCCAGCAGCCTCCGCCCGGGGACAGGGTTTAACAATGAGCAGTTCTTC
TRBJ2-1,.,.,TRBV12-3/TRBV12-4,CASSLSPPGPNEQFF,TGTGCCAGCAGTTTATCGCCACCTGGGCCCAATGAGCAGTTCTTC
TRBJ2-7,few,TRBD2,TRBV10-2,CASSEEVAGAYEQYF,TGCGCCAGCAGTGAGGAGGTAGCGGGAGCCTACGAGCAGTACTTC
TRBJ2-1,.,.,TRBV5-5,CASSLRTEMFLYNEQFF,TGTGCCAGCAGCTTGAGGACAGAGATGTTTCTCTACAATGAGCAGTTCTTC
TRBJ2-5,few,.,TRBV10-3,CAISESGFYREETQYF,TGTGCCATCAGTGAGTCTGGTTTTTACAGAGAAGAGACCCAGTACTTC
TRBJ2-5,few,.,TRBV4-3,CASSHGREETQYF,TGCGCCAGCAGCCATGGAAGAGAGGAGACCCAGTACTTC
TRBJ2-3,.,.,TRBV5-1,CASSLASGTTDTQYF,TGCGCCAGCAGCTTGGCTTCAGGGACCACAGATACGCAGTATTTT